One and the same sample provided the 23 T cell receptor beta chains below, sequenced in a study of blood T cell repertoires in COVID-19. Measured with immunoSEQ multiplex PCR; TCRdb has only the in-frame clones, and not every one. Of a few hundred thousand clones in the sample, 80% to 90% were seen once. Sequencing was done on a sample of PBMCs or T cells enriched from blood (not recorded which). These receptors were taken from a man younger than 30 who had recovered from COVID-19.

The V and J genes are TRBV4-1 and TRBJ2-1, with 8 positions matching TRBD2. Germline V gene sequence: CDR1 MGHRA, CDR2 YSYEKL. The V gene end was trimmed by 3 bases and the J gene end by 5 bases; junction bases not matched to a gene: 9. The CDR3 has 16 residues. CDR3 bases: TGCGCCAGCAGCCACCCCAGCGGGGGCGCCAACAATGAGCAGTTCTTC. Its translation: CASSHPSGGANNEQFF.

The chain combines TRBV28 with TRBJ1-3; 8 bases match TRBD1. The CDR3 sequence is 16 residues long. Germline CDR1 and CDR2: MDHEN and SYDVKM. V lost 6 bases and J lost 0; bases outside the gene matches: 7. CDR3 nucleotide sequence: TGTGCCAGCAGATCTGGACAGGGTTTCTCTGGAAACACCATATATTTT. It translates to CASRSGQGFSGNTIYF.

As regards this clone: The same CDR3 also results from other DNA sequences found in this sample. The J gene is TRBJ2-3, the V gene TRBV9; TRBD2 matches 13 bases. The CDR3 spans 15 residues. Trimming took 1 base from V and 5 from J; bases not matched to a gene: 1. Per the germline V gene, CDR1 is SGDLS and CDR2 is YYNGEE. The CDR3 nucleotides read TGTGCCAGCAGCGTAAGACTAGCGGGAGGAGATACGCAGTATTTT. Amino acid sequence: CASSVRLAGGDTQYF.

The chain is built from TRBV10-3 and TRBJ1-2; 7 bases align to TRBD1. Germline CDR1 is ENHRY and CDR2 is SYGVKD. CDR3 length equals 15 residues. The trim removed 3 bases at V and 8 bases at J, leaving 12 bases unmatched. The CDR3 nucleotides are TGTGCCATCAGTGATGACAGGGTAGAGGACAGAGGCTACACCTTC. It specifies CAISDDRVEDRGYTF.

The chain recombines TRBV5-5 with TRBJ1-1; D may be TRBD1 (5 bases). Germline CDR1 reads SGHKS; CDR2 reads YYEKEE (reference sequence). Trimming pared 4 bases from V and 1 base from J, leaving 14 bases between. The CDR3 length is 15 residues. CDR3 nucleotide sequence: TGTGCCAGCAGCCTATTAGGGGTGGCGAACACTGAAGCTTTCTTT. Protein: CASSLLGVANTEAFF.

This chain connects TRBV3-1 (or the pseudogene TRBV3-2) to TRBJ2-1; D ambiguous. Trimming took 4 bases from V and 8 from J, leaving 9 bases between them. Per the germline V gene, CDR1 is LGHDT and CDR2 is YNNKEL (reference sequence). The CDR3 is made up of 12 amino acids. This CDR3 reads CASSPYLDEQFF. In nucleotides, the CDR3 is TGTGCCAGCAGCCCCTACTTGGATGAGCAGTTCTTC.

The rearrangement uses TRBV14 and TRBJ2-2; 8 nucleotides agree with TRBD1. CDR1 SGHDN and CDR2 FVKESK come from the germline V gene. Losses at the gene ends were 4 bases for V and 6 bases for J; bases not matched to a gene: 13. The CDR3 covers 17 residues. The CDR3 is CASSPRRGQGLAGELFF. CDR3 nucleotides: TGTGCCAGCAGCCCGCGACGTGGACAGGGCTTGGCCGGGGAGCTGTTTTTT.

This chain links TRBV28 with TRBJ2-7; 9 bases map to TRBD2. The CDR3 is made up of 16 amino acids. Germline values: CDR1 MDHEN, CDR2 SYDVKM. V lost 8 bases, J lost 3 bases, and 14 bases stayed unmatched. DNA for the CDR3: TGTGCCAGCCAACCCAAACGGGCTAGCGGGAACTACGAGCAGTACTTC. Amino acids: CASQPKRASGNYEQYF.

V usage is TRBV5-1 and J usage is TRBJ2-7; 12 nucleotides match TRBD2. The junction had 6 bases not matched to a gene; V was cut back by 1 base and J by 4 bases. CDR3 length: 16 residues. Germline V CDR1 and CDR2: SGHRS, YFSETQ. Written as DNA, the CDR3 is TGCGCCAGCAGCTTGCTAGCGGGGGGGCCGGGGTACGAGCAGTACTTC. This encodes CASSLLAGGPGYEQYF.

This chain uses TRBV2 with TRBJ2-1; tentative D call: TRBD2 (7 bases). This CDR3 spans 13 amino acids. Trimming cost V 3 bases and J 6 bases, with 9 bases left between them. CDR1 is SNHLY and CDR2 is FYNNEI in the germline V gene. CDR3 coding DNA: TGTGCCAGCAGTGAGGGGGGGCCCAATGAGCAGTTCTTC. It is translated as CASSEGGPNEQFF.

The chain has TRBV7-9 and TRBJ1-5; TRBD1 matches 7 bases. This CDR3 contains 13 residues. Trimming cost V 4 bases and J 7 bases; bases outside gene matches: 4. CDR1 SEHNR and CDR2 FQNEAQ come from the germline V gene (reference sequence). The CDR3 is CASSSTGEQPQHF. The DNA of the CDR3 is TGTGCCAGCAGCTCCACAGGGGAACAGCCCCAGCATTTT.

The CDR3 DNA is TGTGCCACCAGCAGAGGTCTAGCGGGAGGGCAAGAGACCCAGTACTTC. Protein: CATSRGLAGGQETQYF. The genes are TRBV15 and TRBJ2-5; 12 nucleotides align to TRBD2. The CDR3 covers 16 residues. CDR1 and CDR2 from the germline V gene are LNHNV and YYDKDF (reference sequence). The V segment lost 1 base and the J segment 2 bases; nucleotides outside the gene matches: 2.

The chain uses TRBV5-6 and TRBJ2-3, with 10 bases lining up with TRBD1. The CDR3 is made up of 16 amino acids. The V and J ends lost 2 bases and 3 bases, in that order; junction bases with no gene match: 6. CDR1 and CDR2 from the germline V gene are SGHDT and YYEEEE. In nucleotides, the CDR3 is TGTGCCAGCAGCTTCCGGGACAGGGGCTTAACAGATACGCAGTATTTT. This translates into CASSFRDRGLTDTQYF.

This clone occurred once. V and J are TRBV19 and TRBJ2-7; 7 bases align to TRBD1. Germline CDR1 is LNHDA and CDR2 is SQIVND (reference sequence). This CDR3 spans 15 amino acids. J gave up 4 bases and V 6 bases, and 12 bases lay outside the gene matches. The CDR3 here is CASSNIQQGRYEQYF. CDR3 DNA sequence: TGTGCCAGTAGCAATATTCAACAGGGGCGGTACGAGCAGTACTTC.

This CDR3 reads CASSQRTSVDGEQFF. As DNA, the CDR3 is TGCGCCAGCAGCCAAAGAACTAGCGTCGATGGTGAGCAGTTCTTC. The chain combines TRBV4-3 with TRBJ2-1, with 7 bases identical to TRBD2. Germline V gene data show CDR1 as LGHNA and CDR2 as YSLEER. This CDR3 has 15 residues. J lost 9 bases, V lost 2 bases, and 10 bases had no gene match.

This chain links TRBV7-8 with TRBJ2-2; TRBD1 matches 10 bases. This CDR3 region has 19 residues. Per the germline V gene, CDR1 is SGHVS and CDR2 is FQNEAQ. The trim removed 1 base at V and 1 base at J, leaving 9 bases unmatched. The CDR3 region has the DNA TGTGCCAGCAGCTTAGAATCCGGGACAGGGGCCCAGAACACCGGGGAGCTGTTTTTT. Residues: CASSLESGTGAQNTGELFF.

This clone was picked up one time. The genes are TRBV7-9 and TRBJ1-4, with D tentatively TRBD1 (5 bases). The V end lost 8 bases, the J end lost 0 bases, and 13 bases lay between the germline ends. Germline V gene sequence: CDR1 SEHNR, CDR2 FQNEAQ (reference sequence). CDR3 size: 15 residues. The CDR3 loop reads CASPSEGATNEKLFF. The CDR3 nucleotides are TGTGCCAGCCCCTCGGAAGGGGCAACTAATGAAAAACTGTTTTTT.

The chain uses TRBV27 and TRBJ2-3; D is unclear. From germline, CDR1 is MNHEY and CDR2 SMNVEV (reference sequence). The CDR3 length is 16 residues. The germline V and J ends were trimmed by 6 bases and 0 bases, with 16 bases remaining between them. CDR3 bases: TGTGCCAGCAGCATGAGTTGGTCATCGAGCACAGATACGCAGTATTTT. This encodes CASSMSWSSSTDTQYF.

This rearrangement joins TRBV27 to TRBJ1-2, with D possibly matching TRBD1 (5 bases). From germline, CDR1 is MNHEY and CDR2 SMNVEV (reference sequence). Trimming pared 4 bases from V and 6 bases from J, leaving 9 bases between. This CDR3 has 12 residues. Here the CDR3 DNA reads TGTGCCAGCAGTTCCGTAGGGGATGGCTACACCTTC. Its translation is CASSSVGDGYTF.

The chain combines TRBV29-1 with TRBJ2-7; D is perhaps TRBD1 (5 bases). Looked up from germline, CDR1 is SQVTM and CDR2 is ANQGSEA. V lost 6 bases, J lost 0 bases, and 15 bases lay in between. This CDR3 spans 14 amino acids. The CDR3 DNA reads TGCAGCGTAAAGACAGCCCTGAGCTCCTACGAGCAGTACTTC. Its protein product is CSVKTALSSYEQYF.

This clone appeared a single time. This chain joins TRBV5-1 and TRBJ1-1; D is ambiguous. The CDR3 has 14 residues. Per germline, CDR1 SGHRS and CDR2 YFSETQ. Trimming left V 0 bases short and J 4 bases short, with 10 bases between. DNA for the CDR3: TGCGCCAGCAGCTTGGCGGGAAGACCCACTGAAGCTTTCTTT. It is translated as CASSLAGRPTEAFF.

The chain recombines TRBV5-4 with TRBJ1-1; D remains ambiguous. The CDR3 is 13 residues long. Germline values: CDR1 SGHNT, CDR2 YYREEE (reference sequence). V was clipped by 4 bases and J by 1 base, with 8 bases between them. The CDR3 here is CASSVTSNTEAFF. The CDR3 nucleotides read TGTGCCAGCAGCGTAACTTCGAACACTGAAGCTTTCTTT.

The V call is TRBV19, the J call TRBJ2-7, with D possibly matching TRBD1 (6 bases). V was pared by 3 bases and J by 5 bases, with 11 bases between. The CDR3 is made up of 13 amino acids. In germline, CDR1 is LNHDA, CDR2 SQIVND (reference sequence). CDR3 in DNA: TGTGCCAGTAGTATGGTGGCAGGGGACGAGCAGTACTTC. Residues: CASSMVAGDEQYF. The variable domain in full, with the rest retrieved from reference TRBV19 and TRBJ2-7, is DGGITQSPKYLFRKEGQNVTLSCEQNLNHDAMYWYRQDPGQGLRLIYYSQIVNDFQKGDIAEGYSVSREKKESFPLTVTSAQKNPTAFYLCASSMVAGDEQYFGPGTRLTVT.